The TCR beta chain described here comes from a study of T cells in Graves' hyperthyroidism and ophthalmopathy. No progression to ophthalmopathy during 18 months of follow-up defined stable disease. Each diagnosis drew on symptoms, thyroxine, TRAb, thyroid ultrasound and orbital computed tomography findings. Trimming removed 5 bases at V and 5 bases at J, with 14 bases between. The V gene's germline CDR1 is MNHNS and CDR2 SASEGT. This CDR3 is built from 14 residues. The TCR beta CDR3 regions underwent amplification using RNA transcripts as the source. When the TCR CDR3 underwent first-round RT-PCR, the HTBI primer set was used. In TCRdb, the multiplex PCR reads were re-called with MiXCR into one record per CDR3 protein. The repertoire has hundreds of thousands of distinct CDR3 sequences, less than 15% of them found once; the top ten carry roughly a tenth. Study conclusions and caveats: Among thyroid clonotypes expanded above 0.001, most also appeared in blood.

This clonotype was seen ten or more times. Its antigen remains unknown. The specimen was blood. This clonotype was sampled from a woman between 18 and 30 years old with Graves' hyperthyroidism. This sequence joins TRBV6-1 and TRBJ2-3; D uncertain. CDR3 loop: CASSYKQGLDTQYF. The CDR3 DNA reads TGTGCCAGCAGTTACAAGCAAGGCCTAGATACGCAGTATTTT.